This T cell receptor beta chain was documented in a study of glioma-infiltrating T cells. Study information: Sequencing aimed for roughly 4.5- to 11-fold coverage of about a million peripheral T cells.

The iRepertoire nested amplicon-rescue multiplex PCR amplified TCR alpha and beta CDR3s from RNA. TCRdb itself ran the multiplex PCR reads through MiXCR, one entry per CDR3 protein. The sample lists about 380,000 distinct CDR3 sequences; roughly 41% were seen once. The germline gives CDR1 WSHSY, CDR2 SAAADI. The CDR3 has 12 residues. The sample taken for sequencing was glioma tissue, nonneoplastic brain tissue, or PBMCs (not recorded which). The TCR sequence derives from a human donor with low-grade glioma or glioblastoma, undergoing nonglioma brain surgery, or in good health (not recorded which). This rearrangement joins TRBV10-2 to TRBJ2-1; D is undetermined. DNA of the CDR3: TGCGTTAGCAGTGAAGGCCGATCTGAGCAGTTCTTC. It specifies CVSSEGRSEQFF.